This TCR beta chain was captured by sequencing in a study of blood T cell repertoires in COVID-19. Sequenced by immunoSEQ multiplex PCR; TCRdb stores in-frame clones only, minus some. The data show about 200,000 clones, around four fifths seen once. As for this clone: Other DNA sequences in this sample translate to the same CDR3.

The TCR sequence derives from a woman between 45 and 65 years old with acute or convalescent COVID-19. The specimen was peripheral blood.

The CDR3 here is CASSSRGNTEAFF. In DNA, the CDR3 is TGTGCCAGCAGTTCCAGGGGGAATACTGAAGCTTTCTTT. The genes are TRBV12-3 or TRBV12-4 and TRBJ1-1; 7 bases map to TRBD1. CDR3 length equals 13 residues. The V and J ends lost 4 bases and 5 bases, in that order; junction bases with no gene match: 4.